Each of the 19 T cell receptor beta chains below was sequenced from the same sample in a study of vaccination effects on CD4 cells after COVID-19. TCRdb's copy holds only in-frame clones and misses some; the assay was immunoSEQ multiplex PCR. This table has around 25,000 clones, roughly 76% appearing once. Antigen-specific CD4+ T cells were expanded with viral peptide pools in the ViraFEST assay before sequencing. Subsequent to a culture period of 10 days, CD4+ T cells were isolated. The cohort was immunized with two doses of either the BNT162b2 or mRNA-1273 vaccine. No antigens are known for them. The material was CD4+ T cells from PBMCs cultured with SARS-CoV-2 spike peptides, obtained after COVID-19 vaccination. The receptors originated from a human donor who received a COVID-19 vaccine. Some clones in this sample may be carry-over from other donors' samples.

The CDR3 loop is CASRGGGEETQYF. The CDR3 nucleotides are TGTGCCAGCAGAGGGGGGGGAGAAGAGACCCAGTACTTC. The rearrangement uses TRBV7-3 and TRBJ2-5; possible D gene TRBD2, 7 bases. The CDR3 consists of 13 residues. Trimming cost V 6 bases and J 3 bases, with 11 bases left between them. Germline lookup yields CDR1 SGHTA and CDR2 FQGTGA.

As regards this clone: Sequence at one end of the junction differs from germline and may be a read error. The chain recombines TRBV15 with TRBJ1-5; no reliable D call. Germline CDR1 is LNHNV and CDR2 is YYDKDF (reference sequence). CDR3 size: 12 residues. The CDR3 sequence: CATSGGNPPQHF. In DNA, the CDR3 is TGTGCCACCAGCGGAGGGAATCCGCCCCAGCATTTT. Together with reference TRBV15 and TRBJ1-5, the CDR3 gives the full variable domain: DAMVIQNPRYQVTQFGKPVTLSCSQTLNHNVMYWYQQKSSQAPKLLFHYYDKDFNNEADTPDNFQSRRPNTSFCFLDIRSPGLGDTAMYLCATSGGNPPQHFGDGTRLSIL.

This sequence joins TRBV21-1 and TRBJ2-1. TRBV21-1 is a listed pseudogene. The length of the CDR3 is 12 residues. CDR3 sequence (DNA): TGTGCCAGCAGCTCCTCTGGCGATGAGCAGTTCTTC. Translated: CASSSSGDEQFF.

This chain joins TRBV7-8 and TRBJ1-2; 8 bases match TRBD1. CDR3 length equals 14 residues. Trimming took 2 bases from V and 8 from J; bases not matched to a gene: 7. CDR1 is SGHVS, CDR2 FQNEAQ, per germline. The CDR3 nucleotides are TGTGCCAGCAGCTTAACAGCAGGGGGCAAAGGCTACACCTTC. This encodes CASSLTAGGKGYTF.

J is TRBJ2-7 and V is TRBV7-8; D might be TRBD1 (6 bases). This CDR3 is 16 amino acids long. Deletions cut 1 base from V and 0 bases from J, with 13 bases between. In germline, CDR1 is SGHVS, CDR2 FQNEAQ. The CDR3 loop is CASSLVGSRGSYEQYV. The DNA for the CDR3 is TGTGCCAGCAGCTTAGTAGGCAGCAGGGGCTCCTACGAGCAGTACGTC.

The V gene is TRBV5-1, the J gene TRBJ1-1, with unresolved D. Trimming left V 0 bases short and J 5 bases short, with 11 bases between. The germline CDR1 and CDR2 sequences are SGHRS and YFSETQ. The CDR3 runs 14 residues. This CDR3 is CASSLEGRETEAFF. CDR3 in DNA: TGCGCCAGCAGCTTGGAAGGACGTGAGACTGAAGCTTTCTTT.

This clone was found once. The genes are TRBV7-2 and TRBJ2-5; possible D gene TRBD2, 6 bases. The CDR3 is 14 amino acids. V was pared by 1 base and J by 2 bases, with 8 bases between. Germline V CDR1 and CDR2: SGHTA, FQGNSA. The CDR3 reads CASSLVAEQETQYF. Written as DNA, the CDR3 is TGTGCCAGCAGCTTAGTAGCGGAACAAGAGACCCAGTACTTC.

The DNA of the CDR3 is TGTGCCAGCCAGTACAGGGAATTGAGCACTGAAGCTTTCTTT. Translation gives CASQYRELSTEAFF. The V gene is TRBV19, the J gene TRBJ1-1; D is possibly TRBD1 (6 bases). Looked up from germline, CDR1 is LNHDA and CDR2 is SQIVND (reference sequence). V was trimmed by 9 bases and J by 4 bases, leaving 18 bases between them. CDR3 length equals 14 residues.

This sequence joins TRBV5-5 and TRBJ1-1, with TRBD1 identical over 11 bases. Germline CDR1 is SGHKS and CDR2 is YYEKEE (reference sequence). The J segment lost 5 bases and the V segment lost 3 bases, leaving 9 bases of the junction unmatched. This CDR3 has 16 amino acids. This chain's CDR3 is CASSSGQGAIGTEAFF. In nucleotides, the CDR3 is TGTGCCAGCAGCTCAGGACAGGGGGCGATTGGAACTGAAGCTTTCTTT.

The chain joins TRBV5-5 to TRBJ1-1; D ambiguous. Trimming left V 2 bases short and J 5 bases short, with 16 bases between. The germline gives CDR1 SGHKS, CDR2 YYEKEE (reference sequence). The length of the CDR3 is 15 residues. CDR3 amino acids: CASSLAPGPETEAFF. The CDR3 nucleotides read TGTGCCAGCAGCTTAGCTCCAGGCCCCGAGACTGAAGCTTTCTTT.

The rearrangement joins TRBV2 to TRBJ1-6; D uncertain. Germline CDR1 is SNHLY and CDR2 is FYNNEI. This CDR3 comprises 13 residues. Trimming took 7 bases from V and 8 from J, leaving 12 bases between them. Here the CDR3 reads CASTIMGDSPLHF. DNA for the CDR3: TGTGCCAGCACTATCATGGGCGATTCACCCCTCCACTTT. Full variable domain (rest looked up from reference TRBV2 and TRBJ1-6): EPEVTQTPSHQVTQMGQEVILRCVPISNHLYFYWYRQILGQKVEFLVSFYNNEISEKSEIFDDQFSVERPDGSNFTLKIRSTKLEDSAMYFCASTIMGDSPLHFGNGTRLTVT.

The chain couples TRBV29-1 to TRBJ1-2; no clear D gene. Germline loops: CDR1 SQVTM, CDR2 ANQGSEA. Trimming took off 5 bases at V and 0 bases at J, with 10 bases between the two ends. The CDR3 length is 13 residues. CDR3 DNA: TGCAGCGTTATGGACCAAGCTAACTATGGCTACACCTTC. It codes for CSVMDQANYGYTF. Based on the CDR3 plus reference TRBV29-1 and TRBJ1-2, the full variable domain is SAVISQKPSRDICQRGTSLTIQCQVDSQVTMMFWYRQQPGQSLTLIATANQGSEATYESGFVIDKFPISRPNLTFSTLTVSNMSPEDSSIYLCSVMDQANYGYTFGSGTRLTVV.

This clone is a singleton in its sample. The chain combines TRBV4-1 with TRBJ2-7, with 9 bases lining up with TRBD1. Germline CDR1 and CDR2: MGHRA and YSYEKL. With 4 bases clipped from V and 5 bases from J, the junction kept 6 bases outside the gene matches. The CDR3 contains 14 residues. The CDR3 spells CASSPGQGWNEQYF. The CDR3 DNA reads as TGCGCCAGCAGCCCGGGACAGGGTTGGAACGAGCAGTACTTC.

This clone was observed a handful of times. This chain joins TRBV11-2 and TRBJ2-7; TRBD1 aligns across 9 bases. The CDR3 totals 15 residues. Trimming cost V 3 bases and J 2 bases; bases outside gene matches: 5. The V gene's germline CDR1 is SGHAT and CDR2 FQNNGV. This CDR3 reads CASSFIGTGPYEQYV. CDR3 coding DNA: TGTGCCAGCAGCTTCATCGGGACAGGGCCCTACGAGCAGTACGTC.

The chain combines TRBV5-1 with TRBJ1-2; D perhaps matches TRBD1 (5 bases). The CDR3 totals 13 residues. Germline CDR1 SGHRS, CDR2 YFSETQ. Trimming shortened V by 4 bases and J by 4 bases, and 11 bases separated the two germline ends. In nucleotides, the CDR3 is TGCGCCAGCAGCACAGGCGACACCTATGGCTACACCTTC. It translates to CASSTGDTYGYTF.

This clone was counted a few times. The CDR3 is CASSLGVRGGLITDTQYF. The CDR3 DNA reads as TGTGCCAGCAGCTTAGGGGTCAGAGGGGGCCTTATCACAGATACGCAGTATTTT. The V gene is TRBV7-2, the J gene TRBJ2-3, with TRBD1 identical over 7 bases. The CDR3 contains 18 residues. In germline, CDR1 is SGHTA, CDR2 FQGNSA. The junction had 12 bases not matched to a gene; V was cut back by 1 base and J by 2 bases. The complete variable domain, with remaining parts taken from reference TRBV7-2 and TRBJ2-3, reads GAGVSQSPSNKVTEKGKDVELRCDPISGHTALYWYRQSLGQGLEFLIYFQGNSAPDKSGLPSDRFSAERTGGSVSTLTIQRTQQEDSAVYLCASSLGVRGGLITDTQYFGPGTRLTVL.

The chain carries TRBV19 and TRBJ1-5; D gene ambiguous. Germline V gene data show CDR1 as LNHDA and CDR2 as SQIVND (reference sequence). Trimming left V 7 bases short and J 7 bases short, with 20 bases between. The CDR3 is made up of 15 amino acids. CDR3 protein: CASTAPGRARQPQHF. As DNA, the CDR3 is TGTGCCAGTACCGCCCCGGGGAGGGCAAGGCAGCCCCAGCATTTT.

J is TRBJ1-2 and V is TRBV6-5; 7 nucleotides match TRBD1. The CDR3 consists of 13 residues. Germline CDR1 reads MNHEY; CDR2 reads SVGAGI. After removal of 4 bases from V and 6 bases from J, the junction contained 5 bases not matched to a gene. CDR3 in amino acids: CASSSRGTDGYTF. The CDR3, as DNA: TGTGCCAGCAGTTCCCGTGGGACAGATGGCTACACCTTC.

The chain combines TRBV7-9 with TRBJ1-3; TRBD1 is a possible D gene (5 bases). V was clipped by 8 bases and J by 2 bases, with 13 bases between them. This CDR3 contains 14 residues. Germline CDR1 is SEHNR and CDR2 is FQNEAQ (reference sequence). CDR3 protein: CASDTVGAGNTIYF. DNA of the CDR3: TGTGCCAGCGATACCGTGGGGGCTGGAAACACCATATATTTT.